These 12 T cell receptor beta chains share one sample of origin, sequenced in a study of human T cells and chemical hapten exposure. Time point described: pre-sensitization, week 0. The treatment denotes: therapeutic diphenylcyclopropenone sensitization with weekly scalp DPC. TCRdb reprocessed the RACE reads with MiXCR, giving one entry per CDR3 protein. The sample yields a few hundred thousand distinct CDR3 sequences, 7.5% to 9% seen once. Sequenced material: whole blood, taken in connection with sensitization to the hapten diphenylcyclopropenone (DPC). All receptors come from a man aged 18 to 30 with alopecia areata. Some clones in this sample may be carry-over from other donors' samples.

The gene calls are TRBV6-6 and TRBJ2-7, with a weak D call TRBD1 (6 bases). CDR3 length: 14 amino acids. The ends were cut back, 5 bases at V and 0 bases at J, with 11 bases in the middle. Germline V lookup: CDR1 MNHNY, CDR2 SVGAGI (reference sequence). The CDR3 reads CASSPQGSSYEQYF. In DNA form, the CDR3 reads TGTGCCAGCAGTCCACAGGGAAGCTCCTACGAGCAGTACTTC.

This clonotype was picked up a small number of times. V and J are TRBV7-9 and TRBJ1-4, with 7 nucleotides matching TRBD1. The CDR3 loop spans 14 amino acids. Germline V gene data show CDR1 as SEHNR and CDR2 as FQNEAQ (reference sequence). V gave up 5 bases and J gave up 8 bases; unmatched junction bases: 8. The CDR3 loop is CASSQGTENEKLFF. The CDR3 nucleotides are TGTGCCAGCAGCCAGGGGACAGAGAACGAAAAACTGTTTTTT.

This clonotype was counted many times. V and J are TRBV28 and TRBJ1-1; D not certain. The germline V gene has CDR1 MDHEN and CDR2 SYDVKM. V lost 2 bases to trimming and J lost 0 bases, with 10 bases between them. CDR3 length: 15 residues. The CDR3 region is CASSLGGELNTEAFF. The CDR3 DNA reads as TGTGCCAGCAGTTTAGGTGGGGAACTGAACACTGAAGCTTTCTTT.

This clonotype was seen ten or more times. V is TRBV27 and J is TRBJ1-2; D is ambiguous. With 0 bases removed from V and 6 bases from J, the gap between germline ends came to 11 bases. This CDR3 has 14 residues. CDR1 is MNHEY and CDR2 is SMNVEV in the germline V gene (reference sequence). CDR3 sequence (DNA): TGTGCCAGCAGTTTATCGCCGAGTGGGCATGGCTACACCTTC. Encoded protein: CASSLSPSGHGYTF.

V usage is TRBV6-6 and J usage is TRBJ2-2; D is unclear. The CDR3 loop spans 14 amino acids. The germline gives CDR1 MNHNY, CDR2 SVGAGI (reference sequence). V lost 6 bases, J lost 3 bases, and 11 bases lay in between. CDR3: CASSLREDTGELFF. Written as DNA, the CDR3 is TGTGCCAGCAGCCTTAGGGAAGACACCGGGGAGCTGTTTTTT.

This clonotype was picked up a small number of times. This chain uses TRBV5-1 with TRBJ1-3; D not certain. Germline V lookup: CDR1 SGHRS, CDR2 YFSETQ. With 0 bases removed from V and 4 bases from J, the gap between germline ends came to 11 bases. CDR3 size: 15 residues. CDR3 region: CASSLGAGIGNTIYF. The DNA of the CDR3 is TGCGCCAGCAGCTTGGGTGCGGGAATAGGAAACACCATATATTTT.

This clonotype was counted a single time. The chain combines TRBV18 with TRBJ1-1, with no clear D. Looked up from germline, CDR1 is KGHSH and CDR2 is LQKENI. This CDR3 comprises 12 residues. Trimming took off 2 bases at V and 8 bases at J, with 9 bases between the two ends. The CDR3 DNA reads TGTGCCAGCTCACCAAATTCCAGGGAAGCTTTCTTT. Translation gives CASSPNSREAFF.

This clonotype has more than one count but fewer than ten. This chain joins TRBV6-2 or TRBV6-3 and TRBJ2-7; a weak D match, TRBD1 (5 bases). Germline assignment: CDR1 MNHEY and CDR2 SVGEGT. There are 15 residues in the CDR3. V lost 7 bases and J lost 0, with 16 bases in between. CDR3 amino acids: CASTNMGRSSYEQYF. The DNA for the CDR3 is TGTGCCAGCACCAACATGGGGCGAAGCTCCTACGAGCAGTACTTC.

The chain employs TRBV20-1 and TRBJ1-2; no definite D call. Trimming cost V 0 bases and J 10 bases, with 12 bases left between them. The CDR3 runs 12 residues. Per the germline V gene, CDR1 is DFQATT and CDR2 is SNEGSKA (reference sequence). The CDR3 here is CSAREVVIDYTF. The CDR3 nucleotides read TGCAGTGCTAGAGAAGTGGTAATTGACTACACCTTC.

This rearrangement joins TRBV29-1 to TRBJ1-5, with D possibly being TRBD1 (6 bases). The CDR3 is 14 residues long. The germline V and J ends were trimmed by 5 bases and 2 bases, with 13 bases remaining between them. CDR1 is SQVTM, CDR2 ANQGSEA, per germline. This chain's CDR3 is CSVLEGVGNQPQHF. The CDR3 nucleotides are TGCAGCGTTCTTGAGGGGGTCGGCAATCAGCCCCAGCATTTT.

This sequence joins TRBV7-2 and TRBJ2-4; D gene unclear. The germline CDR1 and CDR2 sequences are SGHTA and FQGNSA. The ends were cut back, 4 bases at V and 0 bases at J, with 13 bases in the middle. The CDR3 extends over 16 amino acids. CDR3: CASSSLPTSAKNIQYF. The DNA for the CDR3 is TGTGCCAGCAGCTCGCTTCCGACTTCAGCCAAAAACATTCAGTACTTC.

This clonotype was found a few times. This rearrangement joins TRBV9 to TRBJ1-6; D ambiguous. This CDR3 contains 14 residues. CDR1 and CDR2 from the germline V gene are SGDLS and YYNGEE. Trimming left V 1 base short and J 7 bases short, with 9 bases between. CDR3 residues: CASSVKALNSPLHF. The CDR3 DNA sequence: TGTGCCAGCAGCGTAAAGGCCCTGAATTCACCCCTCCACTTT.